The source of this TCR beta chain is a study of T cells in localized non-small cell lung cancer. Study conclusions and caveats: Overall survival was longer when the density of T cells in the blood was higher. A median of about 50 clones ranked among the top 100 in tumor appeared in adjacent lung. Heterogeneity cannot be ruled out, as sequencing used one tumor region only. Adjacent uninvolved lung tissue had the highest T cell clonality, exceeding tumor.

The CDR3 is made up of 13 amino acids. V was clipped by 5 bases and J by 3 bases, with 7 bases between them. Germline V CDR1 and CDR2: SGHTA, FQGNSA. TCRdb keeps only in-frame clones here, not all; method: immunoSEQ multiplex PCR. The sample lists 90,000 or so clones, about 87% seen once, with 15% in the top ten. Notes on this clone: The antigen remains undetermined.

The sequence derives from a man aged 35-69 years with stage I squamous cell lung carcinoma. Sequencing used peripheral blood, obtained before any cancer treatment. The chain links TRBV7-2 to TRBJ2-2, with D perhaps TRBD1 (5 bases). The CDR3 sequence: CASSPQDTGELFF. CDR3 in DNA: TGTGCCAGCAGCCCACAGGACACCGGGGAGCTGTTTTTT.